The entry below gives a single T cell receptor beta chain sequence along with its context. Its antigen is unknown. TCRdb redid the calling of the RT-PCR reads with MiXCR, one entry per CDR3 protein. In the table there are a few thousand distinct CDR3 sequences, 50% to 75% of which are singletons. The data were obtained in a study of yellow fever vaccine responses in identical twins. V was cut by 5 bases and J by 3 bases, with 12 bases left in between. The CDR3 has 13 residues. Germline lookup yields CDR1 DFQATT and CDR2 SNEGSKA (reference sequence). Findings of the study overall: Twins reportedly appeared to share part of their vaccine T cell response while keeping part individual.

This chain connects TRBV20-1 to TRBJ2-3; D is unclear. This receptor was identified in a woman under 30 who received the yellow fever vaccine. This specimen was T cells from blood (PBMCs), unsorted or a sorted subset (not recorded which), taken before or after yellow fever vaccination (not recorded which). The CDR3 loop is CSASAMETDTQYF. CDR3 in DNA: TGCAGTGCTTCGGCAATGGAGACAGATACGCAGTATTTT.